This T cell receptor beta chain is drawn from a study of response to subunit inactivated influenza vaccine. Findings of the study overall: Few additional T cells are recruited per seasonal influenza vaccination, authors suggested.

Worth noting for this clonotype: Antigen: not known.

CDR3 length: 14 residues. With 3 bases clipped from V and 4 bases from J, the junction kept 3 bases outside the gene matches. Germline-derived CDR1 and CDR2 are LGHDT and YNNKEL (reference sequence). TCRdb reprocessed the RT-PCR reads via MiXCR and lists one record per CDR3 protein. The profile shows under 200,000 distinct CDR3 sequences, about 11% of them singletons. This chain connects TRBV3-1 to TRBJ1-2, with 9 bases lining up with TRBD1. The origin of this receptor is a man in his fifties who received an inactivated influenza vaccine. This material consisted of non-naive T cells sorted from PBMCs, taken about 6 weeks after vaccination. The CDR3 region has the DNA TGTGCCAGCAGCCAGGACAGGGGACGCTATGGCTACACCTTC. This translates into CASSQDRGRYGYTF.